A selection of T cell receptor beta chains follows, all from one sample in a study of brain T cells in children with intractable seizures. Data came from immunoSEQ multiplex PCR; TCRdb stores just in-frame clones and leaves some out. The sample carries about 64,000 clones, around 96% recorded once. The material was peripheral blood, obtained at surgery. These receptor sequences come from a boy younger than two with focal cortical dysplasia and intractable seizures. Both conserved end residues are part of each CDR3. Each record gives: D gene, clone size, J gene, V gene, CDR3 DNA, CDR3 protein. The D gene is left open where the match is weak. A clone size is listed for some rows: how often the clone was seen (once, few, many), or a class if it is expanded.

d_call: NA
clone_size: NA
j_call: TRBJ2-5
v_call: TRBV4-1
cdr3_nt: TGCGCCAGCAGCCAAGTGGACCTGGAGACCCAGTACTTC
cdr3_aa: CASSQVDLETQYF

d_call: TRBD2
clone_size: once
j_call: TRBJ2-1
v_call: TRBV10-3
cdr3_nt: TGTGCCATCAGTGGCTCTAGCGGGCGGATCAACAATGAGCAGTTCTTC
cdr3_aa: CAISGSSGRINNEQFF

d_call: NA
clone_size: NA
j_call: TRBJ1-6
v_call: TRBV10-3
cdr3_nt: TGTGCCATCAGTGTAGGGACCCCGGACGGCTCCTATAATTCACCCCTCCACTTT
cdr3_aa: CAISVGTPDGSYNSPLHF

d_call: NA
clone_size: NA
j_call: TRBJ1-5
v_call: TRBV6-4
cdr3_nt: TGTGCCAGCAGCCAGGGGATTCATCAGCCCCAGCATTTT
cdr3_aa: CASSQGIHQPQHF

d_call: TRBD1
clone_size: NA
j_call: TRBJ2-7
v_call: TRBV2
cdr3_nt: TGTGCCAGCAGGGGACAGGGTTACTCCTACGAGCAGTACTTC
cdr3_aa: CASRGQGYSYEQYF

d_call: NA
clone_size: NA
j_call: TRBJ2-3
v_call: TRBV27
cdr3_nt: TGTGCCAGCAGTTTTCTGACTTGGATCGGGACAGATACGCAGTATTTT
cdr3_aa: CASSFLTWIGTDTQYF

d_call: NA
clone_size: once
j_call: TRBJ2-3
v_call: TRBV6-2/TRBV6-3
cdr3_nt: TGTGCCAGCAGTGTAAGCCCAGATACGCAGTATTTT
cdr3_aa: CASSVSPDTQYF

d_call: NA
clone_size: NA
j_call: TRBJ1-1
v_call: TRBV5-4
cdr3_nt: TGTGCCAGCAGCTTTTCAACGGCAGCCTCGAACACTGAAGCTTTCTTT
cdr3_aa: CASSFSTAASNTEAFF

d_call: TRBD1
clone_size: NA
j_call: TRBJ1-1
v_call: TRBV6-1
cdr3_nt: TGTGCCAGCAGTGAAGCGGGACAGATCCGGAACACTGAAGCTTTCTTT
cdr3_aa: CASSEAGQIRNTEAFF

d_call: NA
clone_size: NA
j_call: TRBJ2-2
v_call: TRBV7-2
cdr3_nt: TGTGCCAGCAGCTTAGTTATCGGGGAGCTGTTTTTT
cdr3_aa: CASSLVIGELFF

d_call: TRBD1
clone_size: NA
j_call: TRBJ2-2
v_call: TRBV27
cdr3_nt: TGTGCCAGCAGCGACAGGGGAAGGGCGAGGACCGGGGAGCTGTTTTTT
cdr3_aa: CASSDRGRARTGELFF

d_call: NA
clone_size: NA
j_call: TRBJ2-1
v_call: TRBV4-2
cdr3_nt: TGTGCCAGCAGCCAAACCGGGGATAGCTCCTACAATGAGCAGTTCTTC
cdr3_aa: CASSQTGDSSYNEQFF

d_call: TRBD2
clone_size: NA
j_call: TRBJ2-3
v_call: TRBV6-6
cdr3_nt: TGTGCCAGCAGTTCCGGGACTAGCGGAAGCACAGATACGCAGTATTTT
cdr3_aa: CASSSGTSGSTDTQYF

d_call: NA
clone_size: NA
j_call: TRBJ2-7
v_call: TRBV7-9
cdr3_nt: TGTGCCAGCAGCTCGATGGCCGGTGAGCAGTACTTC
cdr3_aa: CASSSMAGEQYF

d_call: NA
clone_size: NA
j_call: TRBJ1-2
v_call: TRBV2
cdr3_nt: TGTGCCAGCATAGAAGGATACTATGGCTACACCTTC
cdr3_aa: CASIEGYYGYTF

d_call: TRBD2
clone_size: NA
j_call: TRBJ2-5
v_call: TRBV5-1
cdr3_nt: TGCGCCAGCAGCTTGTCGGGACTAGCGGGACAAGAGACCCAGTACTTC
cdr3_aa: CASSLSGLAGQETQYF

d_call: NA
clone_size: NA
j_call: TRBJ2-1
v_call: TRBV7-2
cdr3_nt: TGTGCCAGCAGCCGGGACCACTACAATGAGCAGTTCTTC
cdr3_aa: CASSRDHYNEQFF

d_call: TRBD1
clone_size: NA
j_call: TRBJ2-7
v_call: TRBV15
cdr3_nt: TGTGCCACCAGCAGAGGGTGGGACAGGCCCTACGAGCAGTACTTC
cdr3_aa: CATSRGWDRPYEQYF

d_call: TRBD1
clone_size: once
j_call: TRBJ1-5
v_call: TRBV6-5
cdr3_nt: TGTGCCAGCAGTCCCCGACAGGGTGGTCAGCCCCAGCATTTT
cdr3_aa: CASSPRQGGQPQHF

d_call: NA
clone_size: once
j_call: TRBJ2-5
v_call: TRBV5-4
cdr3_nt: TGTGCCAGCAGCCCGGACAGTTCGGAGACCCAGTACTTC
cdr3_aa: CASSPDSSETQYF

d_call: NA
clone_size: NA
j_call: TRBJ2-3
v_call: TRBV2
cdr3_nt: TGTGCCAGCAGTGGGGAAGGGGGTACAGATACGCAGTATTTT
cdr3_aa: CASSGEGGTDTQYF

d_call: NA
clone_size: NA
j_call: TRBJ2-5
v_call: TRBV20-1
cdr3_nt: TGCAGTGCTAGAGGGGAGACCCAGTACTTC
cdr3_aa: CSARGETQYF

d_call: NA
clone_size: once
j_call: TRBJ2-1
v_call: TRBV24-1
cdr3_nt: TGTGCCACCAGTGATTTGCCAACCTACAATGAGCAGTTCTTC
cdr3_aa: CATSDLPTYNEQFF

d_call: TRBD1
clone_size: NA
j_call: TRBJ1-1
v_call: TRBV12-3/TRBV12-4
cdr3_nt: TGTGCCAGCAGCGACAGGGACACTGAAGCTTTCTTT
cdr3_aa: CASSDRDTEAFF

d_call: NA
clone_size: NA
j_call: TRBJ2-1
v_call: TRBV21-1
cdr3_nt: TGTGCCAGCAGGAGACTAGCGGGAGGGAATTACAATGAGCAGTTCTTC
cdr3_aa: CASRRLAGGNYNEQFF

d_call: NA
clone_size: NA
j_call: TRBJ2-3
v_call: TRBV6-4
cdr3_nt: TGTGCCAGCAGTGACGGCCGGGACGCAGATACGCAGTATTTT
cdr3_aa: CASSDGRDADTQYF

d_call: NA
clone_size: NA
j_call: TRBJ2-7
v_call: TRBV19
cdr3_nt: TGTGCCAGTAGTTTGAACACCGGGACTTTTGACGAGCAGTACTTC
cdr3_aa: CASSLNTGTFDEQYF

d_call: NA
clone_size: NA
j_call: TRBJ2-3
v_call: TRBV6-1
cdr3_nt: TGTGCCAGCAGTGATGAGCGAGGGGATACGCAGTATTTT
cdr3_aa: CASSDERGDTQYF

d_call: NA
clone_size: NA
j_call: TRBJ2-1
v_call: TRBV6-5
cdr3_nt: TGTGCCAGCAGTTCGTGGACAAGGGGGGATGAGCAGTTCTTC
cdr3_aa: CASSSWTRGDEQFF

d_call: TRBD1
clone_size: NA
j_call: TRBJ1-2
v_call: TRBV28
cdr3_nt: TGTGCCAGCAGACCCACAGGGGTAATGGACTATGGCTACACCTTC
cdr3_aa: CASRPTGVMDYGYTF

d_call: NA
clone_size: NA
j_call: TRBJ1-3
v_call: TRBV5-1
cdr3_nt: TGCGCCAGCCAGCTCCAGGGGAGAGGAGGAAACACCATATATTTT
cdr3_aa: CASQLQGRGGNTIYF

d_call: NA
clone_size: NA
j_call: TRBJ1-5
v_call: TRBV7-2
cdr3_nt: TGTGCCAGCACCTTAACAGGGAATCAGCCCCAGCATTTT
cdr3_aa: CASTLTGNQPQHF

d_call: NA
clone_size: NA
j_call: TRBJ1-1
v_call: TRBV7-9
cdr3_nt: TGTGCCAGCAGCTCACCTGAACACAACCTTGAAGCTTTCTTT
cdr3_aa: CASSSPEHNLEAFF

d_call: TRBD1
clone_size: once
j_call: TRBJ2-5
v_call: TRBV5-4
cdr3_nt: TGTGCCAGCAGCCCAACCGGGACAGGGGGCCAAGAGACCCAGTACTTC
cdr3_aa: CASSPTGTGGQETQYF

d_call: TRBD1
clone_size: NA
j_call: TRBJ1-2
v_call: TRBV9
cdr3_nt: TGTGCCAGCAGCCCACGACAGGGCGGCTACACCTTC
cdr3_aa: CASSPRQGGYTF

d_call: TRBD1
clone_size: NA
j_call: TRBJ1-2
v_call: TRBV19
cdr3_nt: TGTGCCAGTAGTATAAGACAGGGGCATAACTATGGCTACACCTTC
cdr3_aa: CASSIRQGHNYGYTF

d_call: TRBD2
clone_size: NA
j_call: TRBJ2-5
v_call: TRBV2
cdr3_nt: TGTGCCAGCAGTGACCTAGCGGGAGGGTGGGAGACCCAGTACTTC
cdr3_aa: CASSDLAGGWETQYF

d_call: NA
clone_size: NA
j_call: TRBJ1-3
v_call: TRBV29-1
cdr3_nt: TGCAGCGTTGCCTTCAGGGCGGGAAACACCATATATTTT
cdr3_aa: CSVAFRAGNTIYF

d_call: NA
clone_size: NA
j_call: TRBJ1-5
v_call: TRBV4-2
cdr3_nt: TGTGCCAGCAGCCAAGAGCAAGGGGTTCAGCCCCAGCATTTT
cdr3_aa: CASSQEQGVQPQHF

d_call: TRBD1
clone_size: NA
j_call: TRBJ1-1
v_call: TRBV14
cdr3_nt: TGTGCCAGCAGCCAAGCCCTCTCCTGGACAGGGTTGAACACTGAAGCTTTCTTT
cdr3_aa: CASSQALSWTGLNTEAFF

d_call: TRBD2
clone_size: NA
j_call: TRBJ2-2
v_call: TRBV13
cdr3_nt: TGTGCCAGCCGGCTAGCGGGGGGCCCTAACACCGGGGAGCTGTTTTTT
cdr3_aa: CASRLAGGPNTGELFF

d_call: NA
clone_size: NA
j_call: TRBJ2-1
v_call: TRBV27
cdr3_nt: TGTGCCAGCACTCGGACGGCGGGCGAACCCTACAATGAGCAGTTCTTC
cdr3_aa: CASTRTAGEPYNEQFF